The next 16 T cell receptor beta chains were all read from a single sample in a study of cytomegalovirus exposure and HLA in healthy donors. Profiling relied on immunoSEQ multiplex PCR, and the TCRdb table lists in-frame clones only, not all of them. Counted here are approximately 81,000 clones, approximately 93% occurring once; the ten biggest clones make up 0.65% to 0.8%. Material: PBMCs. Receptor source: a man younger than 35 in good health and CMV-seronegative.

This rearrangement joins TRBV7-2 to TRBJ2-2; 9 bases are shared with TRBD1. Germline V gene lookup returns CDR1 SGHTA and CDR2 FQGNSA. After removal of 5 bases from V and 4 bases from J, the junction contained 5 bases not matched to a gene. The CDR3 spans 15 residues. CDR3 coding DNA: TGTGCCAGCAGCAGAGGGACAGGGATCACCGGGGAGCTGTTTTTT. It encodes CASSRGTGITGELFF. Full variable domain (outside the CDR3, taken from reference TRBV7-2 and TRBJ2-2): GAGVSQSPSNKVTEKGKDVELRCDPISGHTALYWYRQSLGQGLEFLIYFQGNSAPDKSGLPSDRFSAERTGGSVSTLTIQRTQQEDSAVYLCASSRGTGITGELFFGEGSRLTVL.

CDR3 in amino acids: CASREGDGTQYF. In DNA, the CDR3 is TGTGCCAGCCGGGAGGGGGATGGAACGCAGTATTTT. The rearrangement links TRBV5-4 to TRBJ2-3; 8 bases fit TRBD2. The trim removed 7 bases at V and 9 bases at J, leaving 7 bases unmatched. CDR1 and CDR2 from the germline V gene are SGHNT and YYREEE (reference sequence). The CDR3 length is 12 residues.

The chain has TRBV5-1 and TRBJ1-6; 10 nucleotides align to TRBD1. Germline CDR1 is SGHRS and CDR2 is YFSETQ. The ends lost 2 bases at V and 7 bases at J; junction bases unmatched: 6. The CDR3 spans 16 residues. CDR3 DNA sequence: TGCGCCAGCAGCTTAGGAGGGGACAGGGGAAATTCACCCCTCCACTTT. It is translated as CASSLGGDRGNSPLHF.

V and J are TRBV7-2 and TRBJ2-7; a possible D gene is TRBD2 (6 bases). The CDR3 is 14 amino acids. Germline CDR1 reads SGHTA; CDR2 reads FQGNSA. With 5 bases removed from V and 2 bases from J, the gap between germline ends came to 13 bases. CDR3 bases: TGTGCCAGCAGCCCCCCTAGCGTAGCCTACGAGCAGTACTTC. Its protein is CASSPPSVAYEQYF.

The genes are TRBV7-2 and TRBJ2-3; D is undetermined. The V gene lost 6 bases and the J gene lost 0 bases, with 4 bases spanning the gap. This CDR3 is 12 amino acids long. The germline V gene has CDR1 SGHTA and CDR2 FQGNSA. Here the CDR3 reads CASRASTDTQYF. CDR3 bases: TGTGCCAGCAGGGCTAGCACAGATACGCAGTATTTT. Looking up the rest from reference TRBV7-2 and TRBJ2-3 gives the full variable domain: GAGVSQSPSNKVTEKGKDVELRCDPISGHTALYWYRQSLGQGLEFLIYFQGNSAPDKSGLPSDRFSAERTGGSVSTLTIQRTQQEDSAVYLCASRASTDTQYFGPGTRLTVL.

V is TRBV2 and J is TRBJ1-5; tentatively, D is TRBD1 (5 bases). The germline V gene has CDR1 SNHLY and CDR2 FYNNEI. The CDR3 length is 12 residues. The V gene lost 4 bases and the J gene lost 13 bases, with 14 bases spanning the gap. The CDR3 sequence: CASSVGMGPQHF. As DNA, the CDR3 is TGTGCCAGCAGTGTCGGCATGGGGCCTCAGCATTTT.

V and J are TRBV10-2 and TRBJ2-5; D is ambiguous. V gave up 10 bases and J gave up 5 bases, with 8 bases separating them. Per the germline V gene, CDR1 is WSHSY and CDR2 is SAAADI. The CDR3 loop spans 10 amino acids. The CDR3 DNA sequence: TGCGCCACCTCTAGGGAGACCCAGTACTTC. Translation gives CATSRETQYF.

Of note for this clone: The sample has other DNA sequences that encode this CDR3 too. The rearrangement uses TRBV5-1 and TRBJ2-2; 8 bases fit TRBD2. Trimming removed 0 bases from V and 4 bases from J; junction bases left unmatched: 2. The length of the CDR3 is 15 residues. The germline V gene has CDR1 SGHRS and CDR2 YFSETQ. The CDR3 coding sequence is TGCGCCAGCAGCTTGGCGGGGGGGAGCACCGGGGAGCTGTTTTTT. Translated, it gives CASSLAGGSTGELFF.

The V call is TRBV5-1, the J call TRBJ2-1; maybe TRBD1 (8 bases). V gave up 2 bases and J gave up 7 bases, with 13 bases separating them. The CDR3 totals 14 residues. Germline V gene lookup returns CDR1 SGHRS and CDR2 YFSETQ. The DNA of the CDR3 is TGCGCCAGCAGCTTAACAGGGGGGGTAAATGAGCAGTTCTTC. It specifies CASSLTGGVNEQFF.

The rearrangement uses TRBV15 and TRBJ2-3; D is undetermined. The germline CDR1 and CDR2 sequences are LNHNV and YYDKDF (reference sequence). Trimming removed 7 bases at V and 2 bases at J, with 10 bases between. The CDR3 has 13 residues. The CDR3, as DNA: TGTGCCACCAATCCCAGGTTCACAGATACGCAGTATTTT. Protein product: CATNPRFTDTQYF.

V is TRBV30 and J is TRBJ2-5; D may be TRBD1 (6 bases). The CDR3 is 15 amino acids. Trimming left V 0 bases short and J 7 bases short, with 18 bases between. Germline lookup yields CDR1 GTSNPN and CDR2 SVGIG (reference sequence). This CDR3 reads CAWSVPGHSKGTQYF. The CDR3 DNA reads as TGTGCCTGGAGTGTACCGGGACACTCGAAGGGGACCCAGTACTTC.

The genes are TRBV7-9 and TRBJ2-7; D is perhaps TRBD2 (5 bases). Germline V CDR1 and CDR2: SEHNR, FQNEAQ (reference sequence). The CDR3 runs 15 residues. V was cut by 1 base and J by 4 bases, with 14 bases left in between. The CDR3 region is CASSLGRSRLYEQYF. Here the CDR3 DNA reads TGTGCCAGCAGCTTAGGGAGGAGTAGGTTATACGAGCAGTACTTC.

The rearrangement uses TRBV7-3 and TRBJ2-2, with D uncertain. Trimming left V 1 base short and J 2 bases short, with 5 bases between. CDR1 is SGHTA, CDR2 FQGTGA, per germline. The CDR3 spans 14 residues. CDR3 nucleotide sequence: TGTGCCAGCAGCTTAATGGCAAACACCGGGGAGCTGTTTTTT. This encodes CASSLMANTGELFF.

This chain connects TRBV18 to TRBJ2-3, with 13 bases identical to TRBD2. The germline V gene has CDR1 KGHSH and CDR2 LQKENI. The CDR3 has 19 amino acids. J was trimmed by 2 bases and V by 3 bases; bases with no gene match: 11. The CDR3 DNA follows: TGTGCCAGCTCACCGCGGACTAGCGGGAGTTCATTCAACACAGATACGCAGTATTTT. Its translation is CASSPRTSGSSFNTDTQYF.

This sequence joins TRBV18 and TRBJ2-5; D remains ambiguous. The V gene lost 2 bases and the J gene lost 5 bases, with 6 bases spanning the gap. Germline CDR1 reads KGHSH; CDR2 reads LQKENI. This CDR3 contains 12 residues. The CDR3 DNA is TGTGCCAGCTCACCAGTCCCGGAGACCCAGTACTTC. It translates to CASSPVPETQYF.

The chain uses TRBV7-9 and TRBJ1-2; 7 bases line up with TRBD1. Germline V gene sequence: CDR1 SEHNR, CDR2 FQNEAQ (reference sequence). J was trimmed by 2 bases and V by 7 bases; bases with no gene match: 4. The CDR3 consists of 13 residues. CDR3 DNA sequence: TGTGCCAGCAAGTCGGGACAGAACTATGGCTACACCTTC. It is translated as CASKSGQNYGYTF.